These 10 T cell receptor beta chains were all obtained from the same sample, sequenced in a study of blood T cell repertoires in COVID-19. Assay: immunoSEQ multiplex PCR; the TCRdb copy retains only in-frame clones and omits some. The sample has more than 100,000 clones, roughly 87% seen once. The sequencing input was peripheral blood. The receptors stem from a woman of 80 years or more in a cohort sampled during active COVID-19.

The rearrangement joins TRBV27 to TRBJ1-5; D might be TRBD1 (6 bases). CDR3 length equals 14 residues. V gave up 5 bases and J gave up 6 bases, with 14 bases separating them. CDR1 is MNHEY, CDR2 SMNVEV, per germline (reference sequence). In nucleotides, the CDR3 is TGTGCCAGCAGTCCAGACAGGTTCGGTCAGCCCCAGCATTTT. Residues: CASSPDRFGQPQHF.

V and J are TRBV6-5 and TRBJ1-5; D gene ambiguous. V was clipped by 6 bases and J by 0 bases, with 9 bases between them. From germline, CDR1 is MNHEY and CDR2 SVGAGI. The CDR3 contains 14 residues. CDR3 DNA: TGTGCCAGCAGGCCAGATTTTAGCAATCAGCCCCAGCATTTT. Its protein is CASRPDFSNQPQHF.

This chain joins TRBV18 and TRBJ2-1; no definite D call. This CDR3 has 11 residues. The germline V and J ends were trimmed by 4 bases and 8 bases, with 6 bases remaining between them. The germline CDR1 and CDR2 sequences are KGHSH and LQKENI. CDR3 amino acids: CASSLRDEQFF. Here the CDR3 DNA reads TGTGCCAGCTCACTTCGTGATGAGCAGTTCTTC.

The CDR3 DNA follows: TGTGCCACCTCGACTAGCGGGGGGACTGGGGAGCTGTTTTTT. Amino acids: CATSTSGGTGELFF. The chain links TRBV6-4 to TRBJ2-2; 13 nucleotides agree with TRBD2. CDR3 length equals 14 residues. V shed 10 bases, J shed 8 bases, and the junction held 7 bases outside the gene matches. Germline CDR1 reads MRHNA; CDR2 reads SNTAGT.

This chain connects TRBV25-1 to TRBJ2-1; the match to TRBD2 covers 7 bases. The V segment lost 5 bases and the J segment 8 bases; nucleotides outside the gene matches: 12. CDR3 length: 15 amino acids. The V gene's germline CDR1 is MGHDK and CDR2 SYGVNS. CDR3 amino acids: CASSQSGIDPHEQFF. For the CDR3, the DNA is TGTGCCAGCAGTCAAAGCGGGATAGATCCCCATGAGCAGTTCTTC.

The gene calls are TRBV20-1 and TRBJ2-5; D is ambiguous. This CDR3 spans 11 amino acids. V lost 3 bases, J lost 5 bases, and 7 bases lay in between. CDR1 is DFQATT, CDR2 SNEGSKA, per germline (reference sequence). Here the CDR3 DNA reads TGCAGTGCTAGTTATCGGGAGACCCAGTACTTC. As protein: CSASYRETQYF.

This clone is a singleton in its sample. This sequence joins TRBV30 and TRBJ1-2, with D possibly TRBD1 on 5 matching bases. V was trimmed by 0 bases and J by 8 bases, leaving 13 bases between them. The CDR3 runs 13 residues. The germline V gene encodes CDR1 GTSNPN and CDR2 SVGIG (reference sequence). In DNA form, the CDR3 reads TGTGCCTGGAGTGTACAGGTGGGGATAGGCTACACCTTC. This gives the protein CAWSVQVGIGYTF.

The V and J genes are TRBV29-1 and TRBJ1-2, with TRBD1 matching over 7 bases. The trim removed 6 bases at V and 8 bases at J, leaving 9 bases unmatched. Germline CDR1 reads SQVTM; CDR2 reads ANQGSEA. The CDR3 spans 12 residues. CDR3 residues: CSVAQGVGGYTF. CDR3 nucleotides: TGCAGCGTCGCTCAGGGGGTGGGGGGCTACACCTTC.

J is TRBJ2-7 and V is TRBV2; the D gene is possibly TRBD1 (6 bases). Trimming removed 9 bases at V and 0 bases at J, with 15 bases between. This CDR3 is 14 amino acids long. CDR1 is SNHLY and CDR2 is FYNNEI in the germline V gene. The CDR3 sequence is CARRVYRDSYEQYF. The DNA of the CDR3 is TGTGCCAGGAGGGTCTACAGGGACTCCTACGAGCAGTACTTC. The variable domain in full, completed from reference TRBV2 and TRBJ2-7, reads EPEVTQTPSHQVTQMGQEVILRCVPISNHLYFYWYRQILGQKVEFLVSFYNNEISEKSEIFDDQFSVERPDGSNFTLKIRSTKLEDSAMYFCARRVYRDSYEQYFGPGTRLTVT.

The chain recombines TRBV11-2 with TRBJ2-7, with 7 bases identical to TRBD1. The V gene's germline CDR1 is SGHAT and CDR2 FQNNGV. V shed 3 bases and J 3 bases; nucleotides not matched to a gene: 2. CDR3 size: 13 residues. This CDR3 reads CASSFGTDYEQYF. DNA of the CDR3: TGTGCCAGCAGCTTTGGGACAGACTACGAGCAGTACTTC.